The 19 T cell receptor beta chains in this list originate from one sample, sequenced in a study of cytotoxic CD8 clonotypes in ibrutinib-treated CLL. Method: immunoSEQ multiplex PCR; TCRdb's copy keeps in-frame clones and lacks some. The sample contains about 120,000 clones, about 53% of which appear only once. Sequencing was performed on PBMCs, taken after 24 months of ibrutinib treatment. These receptors originate from a human donor with chronic lymphocytic leukemia.

There are a few counts of this clone. V and J are TRBV30 and TRBJ1-1; the D gene is possibly TRBD1 (6 bases). The V gene lost 0 bases and the J gene lost 0 bases, with 8 bases spanning the gap. The CDR3 runs to 14 residues. Germline CDR1 is GTSNPN and CDR2 is SVGIG (reference sequence). CDR3 residues: CAWSVGGVNTEAFF. The CDR3 DNA follows: TGTGCCTGGAGTGTTGGGGGCGTGAACACTGAAGCTTTCTTT.

Only one count was recorded for this clone. The chain is built from TRBV9 and TRBJ2-7; TRBD2 is a possible D gene (6 bases). The CDR3 spans 13 residues. Germline CDR1 and CDR2: SGDLS and YYNGEE. V was shortened by 5 bases and J by 6 bases, with 15 bases between the two germline ends. The CDR3 loop is CASRRGSGVEQYF. The CDR3 coding sequence is TGTGCCAGCAGGCGGGGATCGGGAGTCGAGCAGTACTTC. Full variable domain (remainder filled in from reference TRBV9 and TRBJ2-7): DSGVTQTPKHLITATGQRVTLRCSPRSGDLSVYWYQQSLDQGLQFLIQYYNGEERAKGNILERFSAQQFPDLHSELNLSSLELGDSALYFCASRRGSGVEQYFGPGTRLTVT.

The J gene is TRBJ1-6, the V gene TRBV4-2, with TRBD1 matching over 8 bases. After removal of 5 bases from V and 7 bases from J, the junction contained 10 bases not matched to a gene. The CDR3 length is 16 residues. Germline CDR1 reads LGHNA; CDR2 reads YNFKEQ. This CDR3 reads CASSFRPGQGNSPLHF. The DNA of the CDR3 is TGTGCCAGCAGCTTTAGACCAGGACAGGGCAATTCACCCCTCCACTTT.

This clone was recorded at least ten times. The J gene is TRBJ1-1, the V gene TRBV5-1; tentatively, D is TRBD1 (6 bases). CDR1 is SGHRS, CDR2 YFSETQ, per germline. The CDR3 is 14 amino acids. Trimming removed 4 bases from V and 4 bases from J, with 14 bases in between. This CDR3 is CASSQEQGRTEAFF. The CDR3 DNA reads TGCGCCAGCAGCCAAGAGCAGGGGCGCACTGAAGCTTTCTTT.

The chain recombines TRBV2 with TRBJ1-1; D perhaps matches TRBD1 (5 bases). This CDR3 is 13 amino acids long. The germline V and J ends were trimmed by 8 bases and 5 bases, with 15 bases remaining between them. Germline V gene sequence: CDR1 SNHLY, CDR2 FYNNEI. This CDR3 reads CASLRAGGTEAFF. CDR3 sequence (DNA): TGTGCCAGCTTGAGGGCCGGGGGGACTGAAGCTTTCTTT.

The V call is TRBV5-1, the J call TRBJ2-1, with 8 positions matching TRBD2. Germline V CDR1 and CDR2: SGHRS, YFSETQ. Trimming at V came to 0 bases and at J to 9 bases, leaving 5 bases not matched to a gene. This CDR3 is 14 amino acids long. CDR3 coding DNA: TGCGCCAGCAGCTTGGCGGTAGCGGGGAGTGAGCAGTTCTTC. This gives the protein CASSLAVAGSEQFF.

The sample holds many counts of this clone. The chain uses TRBV6-5 and TRBJ1-1; D is perhaps TRBD1 (6 bases). Trimming left V 6 bases short and J 1 base short, with 12 bases between. From germline, CDR1 is MNHEY and CDR2 SVGAGI. The CDR3 loop spans 14 amino acids. The CDR3 protein is CASRPQGPNTEAFF. The CDR3 DNA reads as TGTGCCAGCAGGCCTCAGGGGCCGAACACTGAAGCTTTCTTT.

This clone has more than one count but fewer than ten. J is TRBJ2-5 and V is TRBV11-2; 10 bases line up with TRBD2. The CDR3 has 18 residues. The V segment lost 3 bases and the J segment 2 bases; nucleotides outside the gene matches: 12. CDR1 is SGHAT, CDR2 FQNNGV, per germline. Here the CDR3 reads CASSFAGGSGGPQETQYF. The CDR3 DNA follows: TGTGCCAGCAGCTTCGCGGGAGGTAGCGGGGGGCCTCAAGAGACCCAGTACTTC.

This clone has more than one count but fewer than ten. V and J are TRBV20-1 and TRBJ1-2, with D maybe TRBD1 (5 bases). This CDR3 comprises 10 residues. Germline assignment: CDR1 DFQATT and CDR2 SNEGSKA (reference sequence). Between the trimmed V and J ends, which lost 4 bases and 7 bases, there was a span of 7 bases. This CDR3 is CSATGFGYTF. CDR3 DNA sequence: TGCAGTGCTACAGGGTTTGGCTACACCTTC.

This sequence joins TRBV30 and TRBJ2-7; 9 positions match TRBD2. V was clipped by 3 bases and J by 5 bases; unmatched bases: 14. Germline V gene data show CDR1 as GTSNPN and CDR2 as SVGIG (reference sequence). The CDR3 runs 16 residues. As DNA, the CDR3 is TGTGCCTGGAGATCCCTCAAGGCTAGCGGGACCCACGAGCAGTACTTC. Amino acids: CAWRSLKASGTHEQYF. The full variable domain, rest sourced from reference TRBV30 and TRBJ2-7, is SQTIHQWPATLVQPVGSPLSLECTVEGTSNPNLYWYRQAAGRGLQLLFYSVGIGQISSEVPQNLSASRPQDRQFILSSKKLLLSDSGFYLCAWRSLKASGTHEQYFGPGTRLTVT.

The rearrangement uses TRBV6-1 and TRBJ1-5; D is unresolved. The germline V gene has CDR1 MNHNS and CDR2 SASEGT. This CDR3 contains 13 residues. The V gene lost 6 bases and the J gene lost 16 bases, with 22 bases spanning the gap. CDR3 residues: CASRHTSSAQYHF. The CDR3 DNA sequence: TGTGCCAGCAGGCACACCTCCTCAGCGCAATATCATTTT.

This clone was seen repeatedly, ten times or more. V and J are TRBV6-1 and TRBJ2-3; 8 bases are a match to TRBD2. After removal of 6 bases from V and 1 base from J, the junction contained 3 bases not matched to a gene. The CDR3 extends over 14 amino acids. CDR1 is MNHNS and CDR2 is SASEGT in the germline V gene. CDR3 in amino acids: CASSPAGGTDTQYF. The CDR3 DNA follows: TGTGCCAGCAGCCCAGCGGGGGGCACAGATACGCAGTATTTT.

The CDR3 nucleotides are TGCGCCAGCAGCCCTCGATACGAGCAGTACTTC. Protein: CASSPRYEQYF. The chain carries TRBV5-1 and TRBJ2-7; no reliable D call. Germline assignment: CDR1 SGHRS and CDR2 YFSETQ. The CDR3 runs to 11 residues. V was trimmed by 4 bases and J by 4 bases, leaving 6 bases between them.

This clone was picked up a small number of times. This chain uses TRBV11-3 with TRBJ2-1; D perhaps matches TRBD2 (6 bases). With 4 bases removed from V and 4 bases from J, the gap between germline ends came to 11 bases. The germline CDR1 and CDR2 sequences are SGHNT and YENEEA. The CDR3 covers 14 residues. The CDR3 nucleotides read TGTGCCAGCAGCTCCGGAGGGGTTTACAATGAGCAGTTCTTC. Residues: CASSSGGVYNEQFF.

This clone was counted between two and nine times. This chain uses TRBV19 with TRBJ1-3; weak D call: TRBD1 (5 bases). V was shortened by 4 bases and J by 0 bases, with 7 bases between the two germline ends. The V gene's germline CDR1 is LNHDA and CDR2 SQIVND (reference sequence). This CDR3 is built from 14 residues. Written as DNA, the CDR3 is TGTGCCAGTAGTAACAGGATCTCTGGAAACACCATATATTTT. Encoded protein: CASSNRISGNTIYF.

This chain uses TRBV6-5 with TRBJ2-5, with a possible D match to TRBD1 (5 bases). CDR1 and CDR2 (germline): MNHEY, SVGAGI. The CDR3 is made up of 14 amino acids. Trimming took 4 bases from V and 5 from J, leaving 14 bases between them. DNA for the CDR3: TGTGCCAGCAGTTCTACCCGGACATCCGAGACCCAGTACTTC. Protein sequence: CASSSTRTSETQYF.

The J gene is TRBJ1-4, the V gene TRBV19; D not resolved. The CDR3 is 17 residues long. V lost 4 bases to trimming and J lost 0 bases, with 15 bases between them. Germline V gives CDR1 LNHDA, CDR2 SQIVND (reference sequence). CDR3 amino acids: CASSTPGKSATNEKLFF. The CDR3 bases are TGTGCCAGTAGTACGCCCGGGAAATCTGCAACTAATGAAAAACTGTTTTTT.

This clone turned up a few times. The rearrangement joins TRBV13 to TRBJ1-2; D may be TRBD1 (6 bases). The CDR3 sequence is 13 residues long. Germline CDR1 is PRHDT and CDR2 is FYEKMQ (reference sequence). The V and J ends lost 6 bases and 4 bases respectively, with 12 bases between them. Here the CDR3 reads CASRKTGGYGYTF. The DNA for the CDR3 is TGTGCCAGCAGAAAGACAGGAGGCTATGGCTACACCTTC.

The chain is built from TRBV2 and TRBJ1-2; 8 nucleotides agree with TRBD1. CDR3 size: 13 residues. CDR1 SNHLY and CDR2 FYNNEI come from the germline V gene. The V and J ends lost 6 bases and 7 bases, in that order; junction bases with no gene match: 7. CDR3 residues: CASSDRGRGGYTF. CDR3 in DNA: TGTGCCAGCAGCGACAGGGGAAGGGGTGGCTACACCTTC.